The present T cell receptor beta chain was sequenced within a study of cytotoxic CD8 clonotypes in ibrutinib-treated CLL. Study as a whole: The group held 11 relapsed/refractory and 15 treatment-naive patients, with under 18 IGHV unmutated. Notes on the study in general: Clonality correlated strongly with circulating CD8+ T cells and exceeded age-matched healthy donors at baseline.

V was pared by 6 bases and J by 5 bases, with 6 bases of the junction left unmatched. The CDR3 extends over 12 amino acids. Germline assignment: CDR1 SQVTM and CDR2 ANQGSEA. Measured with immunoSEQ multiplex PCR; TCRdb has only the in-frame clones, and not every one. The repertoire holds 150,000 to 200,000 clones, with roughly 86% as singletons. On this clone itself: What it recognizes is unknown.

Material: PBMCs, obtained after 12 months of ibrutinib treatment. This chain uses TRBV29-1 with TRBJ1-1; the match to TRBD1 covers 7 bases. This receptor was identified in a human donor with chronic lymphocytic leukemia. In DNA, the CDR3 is TGCAGCGTCAGCAGGGGGTTAACTGAAGCTTTCTTT. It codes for CSVSRGLTEAFF.